Presented here are 21 T cell receptor beta chains from one specimen sequenced in a study of CD8 T cells in Susac syndrome (dated by TCRdb to about 2019). Preparation of the library involved the immunoSEQ multiplex PCR assay. RNA was extracted using the RNeasy kit, and about 0.45 to 1 microgram was reverse transcribed with random hexamers. TCRdb redid the processing of the public reads, applying fastp at Q25 and MiXCR, and retained in-frame beta chains. Each entry merges the rows of one CDR3 protein and shows their most common DNA and genes. The sample table lists hundreds of thousands of distinct CDR3 sequences, about 89% of them with a count of one. The ten top clones hold around 0.18% of the sample. The sample consisted of CD8+ T cells from PBMCs. Source of these receptors: a human donor with multiple sclerosis.

J is TRBJ2-3 and V is TRBV7-9; 7 nucleotides align to TRBD2. The trim removed 2 bases at V and 2 bases at J, leaving 7 bases unmatched. The CDR3 length is 16 residues. In germline, CDR1 is SEHNR, CDR2 FQNEAQ (reference sequence). The CDR3 loop reads CASSLSPAGATDTQYF. The CDR3 DNA sequence: TGTGCCAGCAGCTTAAGCCCTGCGGGAGCCACAGATACGCAGTATTTT.

The CDR3 DNA follows: TGTGCCAGCAGCCCCTGGACAGGTCAAGGAGGGCATACATACGAGCAGTACTTC. Encoded protein: CASSPWTGQGGHTYEQYF. This chain joins TRBV14 and TRBJ2-7, with a tentative D call TRBD1 (7 bases). The CDR3 contains 18 residues. Trimming took off 4 bases at V and 4 bases at J, with 26 bases between the two ends. From germline, CDR1 is SGHDN and CDR2 FVKESK.

The V gene is TRBV7-3, the J gene TRBJ2-1; 15 bases align to TRBD2. The CDR3 has 15 residues. Germline loops: CDR1 SGHTA, CDR2 FQGTGA. V was clipped by 8 bases and J by 6 bases; unmatched bases: 5. The CDR3: CASSGLAGGANEQFF. The CDR3 coding sequence is TGTGCCAGCTCCGGACTAGCGGGAGGGGCCAATGAGCAGTTCTTC.

The V gene is TRBV6-2 or TRBV6-3, the J gene TRBJ1-1; D remains unclear. The CDR3 loop spans 16 amino acids. Germline lookup yields CDR1 MNHEY and CDR2 SVGEGT. Trimming cost V 4 bases and J 3 bases, with 18 bases left between them. The CDR3 loop is CASSFFFAVGYTEAFF. Written as DNA, the CDR3 is TGTGCCAGCAGTTTCTTCTTCGCGGTGGGTTACACTGAAGCTTTCTTT.

This chain joins TRBV4-3 and TRBJ2-3; D not resolved. V was shortened by 0 bases and J by 4 bases, with 8 bases between the two germline ends. This CDR3 spans 14 amino acids. Germline CDR1 LGHNA, CDR2 YSLEER. The CDR3 DNA reads as TGCGCCAGCAGCCAAGAGCTCATTGCAGATACGCAGTATTTT. Protein sequence: CASSQELIADTQYF.

The chain employs TRBV7-3 and TRBJ2-1; either TRBD1 or TRBD2 may fit D (6 bases each). The germline V gene has CDR1 SGHTA and CDR2 FQGTGA. The V gene lost 6 bases and the J gene lost 8 bases, with 20 bases spanning the gap. The CDR3 extends over 15 amino acids. The chain's CDR3 is CASSNGGPGRDEQFF. As DNA, the CDR3 is TGTGCCAGCAGTAACGGGGGCCCGGGACGGGATGAGCAGTTCTTC.

The chain's CDR3 is CASSLGPAADTQYF. CDR3 DNA sequence: TGTGCCAGCAGCTTGGGACCCGCCGCAGATACGCAGTATTTT. The rearrangement links TRBV7-8 to TRBJ2-3; the D gene could be TRBD1 or TRBD2 (5 bases each). CDR3 length: 14 amino acids. Trimming took off 3 bases at V and 4 bases at J, with 11 bases between the two ends. Germline CDR1 SGHVS, CDR2 FQNEAQ.

The V and J genes are TRBV27 and TRBJ2-7; D may correspond to TRBD1 or TRBD2 (5 bases each). The V end was cut by 0 bases, the J end by 0 bases, with 12 bases between. Germline assignment: CDR1 MNHEY and CDR2 SMNVEV (reference sequence). The CDR3 extends over 16 amino acids. For the CDR3, the DNA is TGTGCCAGCAGTTTATCGATGGGGGATAGCTCCTACGAGCAGTACTTC. It codes for CASSLSMGDSSYEQYF.

The chain couples TRBV7-9 to TRBJ1-3; a possible D gene is TRBD1 (5 bases). This CDR3 region has 15 residues. The germline V and J ends were trimmed by 2 bases and 4 bases, with 12 bases remaining between them. Per germline, CDR1 SEHNR and CDR2 FQNEAQ (reference sequence). CDR3 residues: CASSLFGGGGNTIYF. CDR3 DNA: TGTGCCAGCAGCTTATTCGGGGGAGGAGGAAACACCATATATTTT.

The V call is TRBV27, the J call TRBJ2-7; D may be TRBD2 (6 bases). The CDR3 has 11 amino acids. Germline-derived CDR1 and CDR2 are MNHEY and SMNVEV (reference sequence). V shed 7 bases and J shed 7 bases, with 11 bases lying between them. CDR3 in DNA: TGTGCCAGCACCTCACGGGGGGAGCAGTACTTC. It is translated as CASTSRGEQYF.

This clonotype has a single count. This chain connects TRBV11-2 to TRBJ2-7; TRBD2 matches 10 bases. Germline V gene data show CDR1 as SGHAT and CDR2 as FQNNGV. The CDR3 consists of 15 residues. Trimming took 5 bases from V and 3 from J; bases not matched to a gene: 7. CDR3 nucleotides: TGTGCCAGCAGCGGAGGACTAGCGGAAAACTACGAGCAGTACTTC. Translation: CASSGGLAENYEQYF. Combining the CDR3 with reference TRBV11-2 and TRBJ2-7 gives the whole variable domain EAGVAQSPRYKIIEKRQSVAFWCNPISGHATLYWYQQILGQGPKLLIQFQNNGVVDDSQLPKDRFSAERLKGVDSTLKIQPAKLEDSAVYLCASSGGLAENYEQYFGPGTRLTVT.

V usage is TRBV9 and J usage is TRBJ1-2; D call uncertain. The germline gives CDR1 SGDLS, CDR2 YYNGEE. The germline V and J ends were trimmed by 1 base and 0 bases, with 7 bases remaining between them. The CDR3 has 14 amino acids. CDR3 residues: CASSVRSTNYGYTF. The CDR3 region has the DNA TGTGCCAGCAGCGTACGCAGCACTAACTATGGCTACACCTTC.

V and J are TRBV9 and TRBJ1-1; no definite D call. Between the trimmed V and J ends, which lost 0 bases and 4 bases, there was a span of 13 bases. The germline CDR1 and CDR2 sequences are SGDLS and YYNGEE. The CDR3 contains 15 residues. The CDR3 region has the DNA TGTGCCAGCAGCGTAGTAGCAGGCTGGGGCACTGAAGCTTTCTTT. Residues: CASSVVAGWGTEAFF.

The rearrangement uses TRBV6-2 or TRBV6-3 and TRBJ1-1; D may be TRBD1 (6 bases). The CDR3 is 13 amino acids. The V end was cut by 3 bases, the J end by 8 bases, with 13 bases between. Germline-derived CDR1 and CDR2 are MNHEY and SVGEGT. The CDR3 is CASSYSGAREAFF. For the CDR3, the DNA is TGTGCCAGCAGTTATTCAGGGGCTCGGGAAGCTTTCTTT.

This clonotype appeared a single time. The chain couples TRBV12-3 or TRBV12-4 to TRBJ2-1; D is perhaps TRBD2 (6 bases). Trimming pared 6 bases from V and 9 bases from J, leaving 12 bases between. The CDR3 totals 12 residues. CDR3 in amino acids: CASRGGGPEQFF. Written as DNA, the CDR3 is TGTGCCAGCAGGGGCGGAGGGCCTGAGCAGTTCTTC.

This chain connects TRBV28 to TRBJ2-1, with 7 positions matching TRBD1. The V gene end was trimmed by 5 bases and the J gene end by 6 bases; junction bases not matched to a gene: 10. The length of the CDR3 is 15 residues. Germline loops: CDR1 MDHEN, CDR2 SYDVKM. The CDR3 loop reads CASSPQGLGSNEQFF. The CDR3 DNA sequence: TGTGCCAGCAGTCCACAGGGGTTGGGCTCCAATGAGCAGTTCTTC.

In this sample, this clonotype turned up once. The J gene is TRBJ2-1, the V gene TRBV7-9; 8 positions match TRBD2. J lost 7 bases, V lost 5 bases, and 4 bases had no gene match. CDR3 length equals 13 residues. The germline CDR1 and CDR2 sequences are SEHNR and FQNEAQ (reference sequence). The CDR3 sequence: CASSLGLENEQFF. The CDR3 coding sequence is TGTGCCAGCAGCCTGGGACTAGAGAATGAGCAGTTCTTC.

The rearrangement joins TRBV27 to TRBJ1-2; D is possibly TRBD1 (5 bases). CDR1 is MNHEY and CDR2 is SMNVEV in the germline V gene (reference sequence). V lost 6 bases and J lost 5, with 16 bases in between. This CDR3 has 14 amino acids. CDR3 nucleotides: TGTGCCAGCAGGGCGGTGGGACCGGCTTATGGCTACACCTTC. This codes for CASRAVGPAYGYTF.

The chain links TRBV5-4 to TRBJ2-1, with 13 nucleotides matching TRBD2. The length of the CDR3 is 16 residues. The V gene's germline CDR1 is SGHNT and CDR2 YYREEE (reference sequence). The V and J ends lost 4 bases and 8 bases, in that order; junction bases with no gene match: 9. The CDR3 DNA sequence: TGTGCCAGCAGCCAACCACTAGCGGGGGGGGACGATGAGCAGTTCTTC. Its protein product is CASSQPLAGGDDEQFF.

This clonotype showed up just once. This rearrangement joins TRBV29-1 to TRBJ1-2, with D hard to call. The CDR3 loop spans 15 amino acids. The V gene lost 3 bases and the J gene lost 0 bases, with 14 bases spanning the gap. Germline V gives CDR1 SQVTM, CDR2 ANQGSEA. The CDR3 region has the DNA TGCAGCGTTGATCAGTACCTCTCTTCTAACTATGGCTACACCTTC. Amino acid sequence: CSVDQYLSSNYGYTF.

CDR3 protein: CASSWGSGAGNTIYF. The CDR3, as DNA: TGTGCCAGCAGTTGGGGCTCGGGGGCTGGAAACACCATATATTTT. The chain recombines TRBV27 with TRBJ1-3, with D possibly being TRBD1 (5 bases). The CDR3 loop spans 15 amino acids. CDR1 MNHEY and CDR2 SMNVEV come from the germline V gene (reference sequence). V dropped 4 bases and J dropped 2 bases, with 12 bases sitting between them.